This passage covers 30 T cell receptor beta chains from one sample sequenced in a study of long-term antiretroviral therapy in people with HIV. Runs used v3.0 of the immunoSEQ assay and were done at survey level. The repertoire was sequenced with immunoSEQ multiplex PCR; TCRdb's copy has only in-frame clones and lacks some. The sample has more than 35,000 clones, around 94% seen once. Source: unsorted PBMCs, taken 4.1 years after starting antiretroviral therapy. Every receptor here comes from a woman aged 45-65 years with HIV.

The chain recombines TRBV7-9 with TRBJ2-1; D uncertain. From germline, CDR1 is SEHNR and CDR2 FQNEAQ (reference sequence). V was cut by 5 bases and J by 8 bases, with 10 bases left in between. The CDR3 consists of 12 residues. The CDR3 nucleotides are TGTGCCAGCAGCCTAAACGTCGATGAGCAGTTCTTC. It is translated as CASSLNVDEQFF.

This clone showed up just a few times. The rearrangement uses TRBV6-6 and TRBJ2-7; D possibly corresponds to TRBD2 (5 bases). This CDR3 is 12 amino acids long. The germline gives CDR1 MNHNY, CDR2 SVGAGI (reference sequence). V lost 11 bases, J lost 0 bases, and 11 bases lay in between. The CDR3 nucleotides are TGTGCCTCCGCGAGGGCCTCCTACGAGCAGTACTTC. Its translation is CASARASYEQYF.

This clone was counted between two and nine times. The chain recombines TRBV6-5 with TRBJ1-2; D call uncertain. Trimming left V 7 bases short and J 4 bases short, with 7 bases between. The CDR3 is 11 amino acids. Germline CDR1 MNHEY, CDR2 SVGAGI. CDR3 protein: CASKGLYGYTF. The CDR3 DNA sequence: TGTGCCAGCAAGGGTCTCTATGGCTACACCTTC.

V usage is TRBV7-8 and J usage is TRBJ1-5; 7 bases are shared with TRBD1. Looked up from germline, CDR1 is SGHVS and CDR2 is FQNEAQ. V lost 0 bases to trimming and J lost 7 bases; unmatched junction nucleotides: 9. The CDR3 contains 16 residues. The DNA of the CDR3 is TGTGCCAGCAGCTTAGCGCGAAGGGGGCCTGGACAGCCCCAGCATTTT. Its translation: CASSLARRGPGQPQHF.

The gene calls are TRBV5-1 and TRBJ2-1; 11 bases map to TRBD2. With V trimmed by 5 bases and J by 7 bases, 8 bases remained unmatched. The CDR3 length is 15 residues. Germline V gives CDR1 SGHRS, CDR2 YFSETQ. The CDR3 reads CASSPGLAGRNEQFF. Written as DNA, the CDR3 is TGCGCCAGCAGTCCCGGACTAGCGGGTAGGAATGAGCAGTTCTTC.

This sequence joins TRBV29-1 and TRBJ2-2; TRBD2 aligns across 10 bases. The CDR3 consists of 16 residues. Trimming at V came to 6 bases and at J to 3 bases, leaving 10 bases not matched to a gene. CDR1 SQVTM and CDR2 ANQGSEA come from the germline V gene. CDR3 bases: TGCAGCGTCGACCATTCTAGCGGGGGATACACCGGGGAGCTGTTTTTT. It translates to CSVDHSSGGYTGELFF.

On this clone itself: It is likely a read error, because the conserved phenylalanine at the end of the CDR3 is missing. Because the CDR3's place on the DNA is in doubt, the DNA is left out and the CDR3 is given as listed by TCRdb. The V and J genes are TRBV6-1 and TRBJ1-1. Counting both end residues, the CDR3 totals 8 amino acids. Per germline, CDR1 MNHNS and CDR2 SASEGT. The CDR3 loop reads CASPPNPG.

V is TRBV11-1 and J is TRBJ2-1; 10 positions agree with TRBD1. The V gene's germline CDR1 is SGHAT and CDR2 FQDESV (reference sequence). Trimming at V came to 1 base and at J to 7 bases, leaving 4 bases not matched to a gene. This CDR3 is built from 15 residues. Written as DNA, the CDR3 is TGTGCCAGCAGCTTAGGACAGGGGGCGGGAAATGAGCAGTTCTTC. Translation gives CASSLGQGAGNEQFF.

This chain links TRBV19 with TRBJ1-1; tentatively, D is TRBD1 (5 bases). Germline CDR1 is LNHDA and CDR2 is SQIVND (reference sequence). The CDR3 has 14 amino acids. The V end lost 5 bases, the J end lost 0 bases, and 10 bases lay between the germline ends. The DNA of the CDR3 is TGTGCCAGTAGTGAAATCAGGGTGAACACTGAAGCTTTCTTT. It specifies CASSEIRVNTEAFF.

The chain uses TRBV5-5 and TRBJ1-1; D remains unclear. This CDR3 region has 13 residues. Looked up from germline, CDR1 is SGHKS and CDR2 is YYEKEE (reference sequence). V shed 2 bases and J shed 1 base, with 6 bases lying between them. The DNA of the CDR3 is TGTGCCAGCAGCTTTAACACGAACACTGAAGCTTTCTTT. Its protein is CASSFNTNTEAFF.

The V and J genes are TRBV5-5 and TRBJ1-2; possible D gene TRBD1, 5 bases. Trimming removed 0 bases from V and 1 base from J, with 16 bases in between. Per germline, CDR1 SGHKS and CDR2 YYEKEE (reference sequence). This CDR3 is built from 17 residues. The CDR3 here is CASSLAPGGGRNYGYTF. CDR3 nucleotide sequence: TGTGCCAGCAGCTTGGCCCCGGGGGGGGGTCGTAACTATGGCTACACCTTC.

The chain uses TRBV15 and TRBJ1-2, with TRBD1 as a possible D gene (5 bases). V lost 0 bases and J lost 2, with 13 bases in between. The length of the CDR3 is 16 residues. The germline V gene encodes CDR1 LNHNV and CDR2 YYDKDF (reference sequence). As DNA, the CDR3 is TGTGCCACCAGCAGAGAGCCCAGGGTGGGGAACTATGGCTACACCTTC. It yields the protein CATSREPRVGNYGYTF.

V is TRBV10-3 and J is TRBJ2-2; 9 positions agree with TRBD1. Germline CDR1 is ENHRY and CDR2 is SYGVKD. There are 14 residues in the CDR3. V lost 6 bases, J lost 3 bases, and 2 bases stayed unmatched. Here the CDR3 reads CAISRDRDTGELFF. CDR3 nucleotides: TGTGCCATCAGCCGGGACAGGGACACCGGGGAGCTGTTTTTT.

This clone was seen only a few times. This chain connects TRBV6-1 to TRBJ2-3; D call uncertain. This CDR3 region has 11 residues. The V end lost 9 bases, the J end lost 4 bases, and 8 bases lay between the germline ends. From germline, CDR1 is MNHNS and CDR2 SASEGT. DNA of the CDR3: TGTGCCAGTCGGTTTTCAGATACGCAGTATTTT. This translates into CASRFSDTQYF.

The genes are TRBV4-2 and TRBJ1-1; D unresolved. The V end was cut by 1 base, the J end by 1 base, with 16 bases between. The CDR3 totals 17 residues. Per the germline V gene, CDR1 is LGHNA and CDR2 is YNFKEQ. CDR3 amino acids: CASSQGPRAGGNTEAFF. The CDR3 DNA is TGTGCCAGCAGCCAAGGACCCCGAGCAGGTGGGAACACTGAAGCTTTCTTT.

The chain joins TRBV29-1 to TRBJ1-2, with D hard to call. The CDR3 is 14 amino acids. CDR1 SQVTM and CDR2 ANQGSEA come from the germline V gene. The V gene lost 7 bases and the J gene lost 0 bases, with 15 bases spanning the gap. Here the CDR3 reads CSAQDRVTNYGYTF. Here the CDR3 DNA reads TGCAGCGCTCAAGACCGCGTCACTAACTATGGCTACACCTTC.

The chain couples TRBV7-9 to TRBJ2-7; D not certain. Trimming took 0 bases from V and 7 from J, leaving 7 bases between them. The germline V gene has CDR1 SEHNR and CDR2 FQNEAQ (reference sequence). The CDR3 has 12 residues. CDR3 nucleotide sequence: TGTGCCAGCAGCTTAGCCGTAAGGGAGCAGTACTTC. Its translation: CASSLAVREQYF.

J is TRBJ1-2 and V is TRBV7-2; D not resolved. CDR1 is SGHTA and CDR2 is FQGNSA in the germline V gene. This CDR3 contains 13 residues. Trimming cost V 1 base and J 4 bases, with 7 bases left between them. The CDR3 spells CASSLGAFYGYTF. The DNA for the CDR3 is TGTGCCAGCAGCTTAGGGGCCTTCTATGGCTACACCTTC.

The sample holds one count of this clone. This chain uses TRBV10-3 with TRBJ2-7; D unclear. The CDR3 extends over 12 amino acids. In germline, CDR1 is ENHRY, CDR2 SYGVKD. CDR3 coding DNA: TGTGCTTCCCAAACCCCCCCCTACGAGCAGTACTTC. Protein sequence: CASQTPPYEQYF.

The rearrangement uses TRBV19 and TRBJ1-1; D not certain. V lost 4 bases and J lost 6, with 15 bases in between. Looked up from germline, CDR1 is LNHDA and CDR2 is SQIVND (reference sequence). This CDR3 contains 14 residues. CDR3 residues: CASSRVSGRAEAFF. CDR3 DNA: TGTGCCAGTAGTAGGGTTTCGGGGAGGGCTGAAGCTTTCTTT.

The CDR3 loop reads CASSLFGQGATGNTIYF. The CDR3 bases are TGCGCCAGCAGCTTGTTTGGTCAGGGGGCTACAGGAAACACCATATATTTT. The chain uses TRBV5-1 and TRBJ1-3; 8 positions agree with TRBD1. The junction had 10 bases not matched to a gene; V was cut back by 1 base and J by 4 bases. This CDR3 region has 17 residues. CDR1 is SGHRS, CDR2 YFSETQ, per germline.

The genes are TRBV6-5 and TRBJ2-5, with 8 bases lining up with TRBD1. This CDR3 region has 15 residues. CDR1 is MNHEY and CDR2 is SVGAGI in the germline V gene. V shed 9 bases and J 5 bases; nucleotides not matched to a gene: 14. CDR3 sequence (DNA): TGTGCCAGTAATATCGGGACAGGCGCGACGGAGACCCAGTACTTC. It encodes CASNIGTGATETQYF.

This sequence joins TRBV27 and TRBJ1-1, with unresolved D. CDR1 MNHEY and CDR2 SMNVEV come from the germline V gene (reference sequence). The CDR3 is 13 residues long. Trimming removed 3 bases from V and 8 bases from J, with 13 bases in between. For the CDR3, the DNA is TGTGCCAGCAGTTTTGGAGTCGAGACGGAAGCTTTCTTT. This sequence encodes CASSFGVETEAFF.

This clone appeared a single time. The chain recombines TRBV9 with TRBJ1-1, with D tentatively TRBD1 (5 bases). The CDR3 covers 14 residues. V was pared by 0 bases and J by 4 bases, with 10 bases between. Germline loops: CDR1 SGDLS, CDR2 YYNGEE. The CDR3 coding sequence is TGTGCCAGCAGCGTAGCTACAGGTGGCACTGAAGCTTTCTTT. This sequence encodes CASSVATGGTEAFF.

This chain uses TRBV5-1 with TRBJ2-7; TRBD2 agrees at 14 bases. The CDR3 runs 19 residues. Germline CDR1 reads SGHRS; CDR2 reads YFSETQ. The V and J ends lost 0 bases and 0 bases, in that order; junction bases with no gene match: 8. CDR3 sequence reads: CASSLAPGTSGSSSYEQYF. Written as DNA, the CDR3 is TGCGCCAGCAGCTTGGCCCCCGGGACTAGCGGGAGCAGCTCCTACGAGCAGTACTTC.

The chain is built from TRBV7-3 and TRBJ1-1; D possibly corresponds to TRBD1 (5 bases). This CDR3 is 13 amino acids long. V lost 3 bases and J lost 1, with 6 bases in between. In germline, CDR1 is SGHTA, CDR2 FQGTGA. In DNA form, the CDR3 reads TGTGCCAGCAGCTTGGGGGAGAACACTGAAGCTTTCTTT. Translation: CASSLGENTEAFF. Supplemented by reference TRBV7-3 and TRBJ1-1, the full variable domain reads GAGVSQTPSNKVTEKGKYVELRCDPISGHTALYWYRQSLGQGPEFLIYFQGTGAADDSGLPNDRFFAVRPEGSVSTLKIQRTERGDSAVYLCASSLGENTEAFFGQGTRLTVV.

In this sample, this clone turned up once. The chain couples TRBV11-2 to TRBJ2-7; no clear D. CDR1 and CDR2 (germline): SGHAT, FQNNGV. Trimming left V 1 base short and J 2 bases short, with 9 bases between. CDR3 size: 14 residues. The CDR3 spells CASSLGLSPYEQYF. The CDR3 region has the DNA TGTGCCAGCAGCTTAGGTCTCTCCCCCTACGAGCAGTACTTC.

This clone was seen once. CDR3 amino acids: CASSVGVGGPQETQYF. CDR3 bases: TGTGCCAGCAGCGTAGGTGTCGGGGGGCCCCAAGAGACCCAGTACTTC. The chain joins TRBV9 to TRBJ2-5, with TRBD2 as a possible D gene (7 bases). This CDR3 has 16 residues. V was trimmed by 0 bases and J by 1 base, leaving 13 bases between them. Per germline, CDR1 SGDLS and CDR2 YYNGEE.

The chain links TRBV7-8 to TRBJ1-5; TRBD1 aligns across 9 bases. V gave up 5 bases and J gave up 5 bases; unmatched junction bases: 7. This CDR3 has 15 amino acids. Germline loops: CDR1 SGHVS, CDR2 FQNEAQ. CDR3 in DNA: TGTGCCAGCAGCCTAGGGACAGGGAATCATCAGCCCCAGCATTTT. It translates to CASSLGTGNHQPQHF.

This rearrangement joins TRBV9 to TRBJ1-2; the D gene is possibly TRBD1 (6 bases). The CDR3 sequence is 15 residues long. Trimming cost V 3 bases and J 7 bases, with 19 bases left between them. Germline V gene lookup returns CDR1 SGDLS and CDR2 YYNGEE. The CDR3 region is CASSAGTGRGGGYTF. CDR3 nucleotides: TGTGCCAGCAGCGCCGGTACAGGGAGGGGTGGTGGCTACACCTTC.